The entry below gives a single TCR beta chain sequence along with its context. Its antigen remains unknown. This entry comes from a study of shared clonotypes between healthy human individuals. Study-level findings and limits: The generation probabilities recorded for non-shared clonotypes fell below those of clonotypes shared by all four donors.

Profiling relied on immunoSEQ multiplex PCR, and the TCRdb table lists in-frame clones only, not all of them. The sample carries roughly 1,600,000 clones, approximately 98.5% recorded once. CDR1 is SEHNR, CDR2 FQNEAQ, per germline (reference sequence). The length of the CDR3 is 17 residues. With V trimmed by 3 bases and J by 3 bases, 12 bases remained unmatched. The sequencing input was naive CD4+ T cells sorted from blood. Subset here: CD45RA+ positively selected. The receptor was derived from a man aged 30 to 45 in good health. The chain combines TRBV7-9 with TRBJ2-3; the match to TRBD2 covers 7 bases. CDR3 protein: CASSLGFASGGTDTQYF. The CDR3 DNA reads as TGTGCCAGCAGCTTGGGTTTTGCTAGCGGCGGGACAGATACGCAGTATTTT. Full variable domain (missing parts from reference TRBV7-9 and TRBJ2-3): DTGVSQNPRHKITKRGQNVTFRCDPISEHNRLYWYRQTLGQGPEFLTYFQNEAQLEKSRLLSDRFSAERPKGSFSTLEIQRTEQGDSAMYLCASSLGFASGGTDTQYFGPGTRLTVL.